Presented here are 3 T cell receptor beta chains from one specimen sequenced in a study of shared clonotypes between healthy human individuals. Produced via immunoSEQ multiplex PCR; TCRdb's table is partial and in-frame only. The table records about 2.3 million clones, 92% of them present only once. Sequencing was done on a sample of naive CD4+ T cells from PBMCs. The subset: CD45RA+ positively selected. The receptors derive from a man aged 18 to 30 in good health. Some clones in this sample may be carry-over from other donors' samples.

The table lists this clone with a count of one. J is TRBJ1-5 and V is TRBV4-1; D ambiguous. The V end lost 0 bases, the J end lost 5 bases, and 8 bases lay between the germline ends. Germline V gives CDR1 MGHRA, CDR2 YSYEKL. The CDR3 is 14 residues long. CDR3 DNA sequence: TGCGCCAGCAGCCAAGATCCAGACTATCAGCCCCAGCATTTT. Its translation: CASSQDPDYQPQHF.

V usage is TRBV28 and J usage is TRBJ1-2; TRBD1 aligns across 7 bases. Germline V gene data show CDR1 as MDHEN and CDR2 as SYDVKM. V was clipped by 7 bases and J by 4 bases; unmatched bases: 6. This CDR3 region has 13 residues. The CDR3 DNA follows: TGTGCCAGCAAATTCCGGGACAGCTATGGCTACACCTTC. It translates to CASKFRDSYGYTF.

The chain recombines TRBV7-9 with TRBJ1-2, with 7 bases matching TRBD1. V lost 5 bases to trimming and J lost 7 bases; unmatched junction nucleotides: 10. The CDR3 sequence is 14 residues long. Looked up from germline, CDR1 is SEHNR and CDR2 is FQNEAQ (reference sequence). In DNA form, the CDR3 reads TGTGCCAGCAGCATAAATACCCGGGACAGTGGCTACACCTTC. Protein product: CASSINTRDSGYTF.